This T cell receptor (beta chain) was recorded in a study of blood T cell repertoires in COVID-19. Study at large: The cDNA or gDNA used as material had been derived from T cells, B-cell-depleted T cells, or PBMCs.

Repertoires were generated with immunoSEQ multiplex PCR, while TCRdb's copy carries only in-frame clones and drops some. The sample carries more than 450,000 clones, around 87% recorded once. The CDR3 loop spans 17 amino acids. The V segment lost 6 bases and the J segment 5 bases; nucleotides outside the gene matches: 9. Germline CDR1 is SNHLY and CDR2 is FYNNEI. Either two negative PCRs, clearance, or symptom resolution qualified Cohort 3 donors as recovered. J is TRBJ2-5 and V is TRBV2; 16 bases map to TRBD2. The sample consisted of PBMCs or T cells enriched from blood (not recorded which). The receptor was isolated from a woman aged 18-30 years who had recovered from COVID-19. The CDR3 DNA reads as TGTGCCAGCAGGAAGGGACTAGCGGGGGGGACTTGGGAGACCCAGTACTTC. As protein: CASRKGLAGGTWETQYF.